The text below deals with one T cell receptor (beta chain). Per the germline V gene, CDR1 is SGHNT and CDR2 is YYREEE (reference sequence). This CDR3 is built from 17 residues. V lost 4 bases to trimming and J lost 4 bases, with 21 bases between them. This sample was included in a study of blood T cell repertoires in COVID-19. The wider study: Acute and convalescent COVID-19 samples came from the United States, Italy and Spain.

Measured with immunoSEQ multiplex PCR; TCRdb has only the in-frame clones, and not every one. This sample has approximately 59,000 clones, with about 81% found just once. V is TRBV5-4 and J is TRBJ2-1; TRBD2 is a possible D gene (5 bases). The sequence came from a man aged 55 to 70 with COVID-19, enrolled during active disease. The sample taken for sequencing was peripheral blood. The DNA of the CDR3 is TGTGCCAGCAGCCCCGGCCGGCTAGCTTTGATTTACAATGAGCAGTTCTTC. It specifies CASSPGRLALIYNEQFF.